The 30 T cell receptor beta chains below were found in one sample sequenced in a study of early T cells in non-severe SARS-CoV-2 infection. TCRdb recomputed calls from the 5' RACE reads with MiXCR, one row per CDR3 protein. The sample has over 50,000 distinct CDR3 sequences; roughly 8.2% are singletons. Here the sequenced sample was whole blood, taken at baseline. The receptors here all came from an adult who was a healthcare worker with PCR-confirmed SARS-CoV-2 infection or an uninfected control (not recorded which).

This clonotype appeared many times. CDR3 coding DNA: TGTGCCAGCAGTTGGCTGACTAGCCGCTACGAGCAGTACTTC. As protein: CASSWLTSRYEQYF. The chain uses TRBV6-2 or TRBV6-3 and TRBJ2-7; 7 nucleotides line up with TRBD2. In germline, CDR1 is MNHEY, CDR2 SVGEGT. V gave up 4 bases and J gave up 3 bases; unmatched junction bases: 6. This CDR3 region has 14 residues.

There are many counts of this clonotype. Relative to the germline gene, one junction end is altered; a read error may explain this. J is TRBJ2-1 and V is TRBV5-1, with no clear D. Germline V lookup: CDR1 SGHRS, CDR2 YFSETQ. The CDR3 is 14 residues long. CDR3: CTSTLDRSGQEQFF. Here the CDR3 DNA reads TGCACCAGCACCCTCGACCGATCCGGGCAAGAGCAGTTCTTC.

The chain combines TRBV5-6 with TRBJ1-1, with D maybe TRBD1 (5 bases). This CDR3 contains 15 residues. Trimming removed 3 bases from V and 1 base from J, with 13 bases in between. Germline V gene lookup returns CDR1 SGHDT and CDR2 YYEEEE. CDR3 sequence (DNA): TGTGCCAGCAGCTGGGCAGGGACTTCGAACACTGAAGCTTTCTTT. Translation gives CASSWAGTSNTEAFF.

The sample holds many counts of this clonotype. V gene TRBV28 combines with J gene TRBJ2-1; unclear D gene. The CDR3 sequence is 15 residues long. CDR1 is MDHEN, CDR2 SYDVKM, per germline. V lost 3 bases and J lost 9, with 18 bases in between. This CDR3 reads CASSFARSAMFEQFF. CDR3 in DNA: TGTGCCAGCAGTTTTGCTAGGTCGGCAATGTTTGAGCAGTTCTTC. The whole variable domain, remainder taken from reference TRBV28 and TRBJ2-1, is DVKVTQSSRYLVKRTGEKVFLECVQDMDHENMFWYRQDPGLGLRLIYFSYDVKMKEKGDIPEGYSVSREKKERFSLILESASTNQTSMYLCASSFARSAMFEQFFGPGTRLTVL.

The chain uses TRBV18 and TRBJ1-4; tentative D call: TRBD1 (5 bases). Per germline, CDR1 KGHSH and CDR2 LQKENI. V lost 3 bases to trimming and J lost 2 bases, with 10 bases between them. This CDR3 is built from 15 residues. The DNA for the CDR3 is TGTGCCAGCTCACCCGCAGGGACGACTAATGAAAAACTGTTTTTT. It encodes CASSPAGTTNEKLFF. The full variable domain, in which reference TRBV18 and TRBJ1-4 provide the parts outside the CDR3, is NAGVMQNPRHLVRRRGQEARLRCSPMKGHSHVYWYRQLPEEGLKFMVYLQKENIIDESGMPKERFSAEFPKEGPSILRIQQVVRGDSAAYFCASSPAGTTNEKLFFGSGTQLSVL.

This chain links TRBV15 with TRBJ2-1; unclear D gene. Trimming took 0 bases from V and 4 from J, leaving 7 bases between them. This CDR3 region has 14 residues. Germline CDR1 and CDR2: LNHNV and YYDKDF (reference sequence). DNA of the CDR3: TGTGCCACCAGCAGAGATCGGAGATACAATGAGCAGTTCTTC. This sequence encodes CATSRDRRYNEQFF.

This clonotype was observed a few times. The chain uses TRBV6-4 and TRBJ2-2, with D possibly called TRBD1 or TRBD2 (5 bases each). The CDR3 spans 15 residues. Germline-derived CDR1 and CDR2 are MRHNA and SNTAGT. The V end was cut by 5 bases, the J end by 0 bases, with 10 bases between. DNA for the CDR3: TGTGCCAGCAGTAGGGACGGCACGAACACCGGGGAGCTGTTTTTT. It translates to CASSRDGTNTGELFF.

This clonotype came up a few times. V gene TRBV2 combines with J gene TRBJ1-1; 12 positions agree with TRBD1. V dropped 7 bases and J dropped 11; count of bases not matched to a gene: 11. The CDR3 consists of 14 residues. Germline CDR1 SNHLY, CDR2 FYNNEI. CDR3 residues: CASKPGQGAYLAFF. As DNA, the CDR3 is TGTGCCAGCAAACCGGGACAGGGGGCTTATTTGGCTTTCTTT.

This clonotype was observed many times. This rearrangement joins TRBV6-1 to TRBJ1-1; no definite D call. Germline V gene sequence: CDR1 MNHNS, CDR2 SASEGT. CDR3 length: 12 amino acids. Trimming shortened V by 2 bases and J by 7 bases, and 8 bases separated the two germline ends. The chain's CDR3 is CASSENRREAFF. In DNA form, the CDR3 reads TGTGCCAGCAGTGAAAATAGGCGTGAAGCTTTCTTT.

This clonotype was recorded at least ten times. The V call is TRBV12-3 or TRBV12-4, the J call TRBJ2-1, with 7 nucleotides matching TRBD2. The CDR3 runs 12 residues. The junction had 7 bases not matched to a gene; V was cut back by 5 bases and J by 12 bases. CDR3 sequence (DNA): TGTGCCAGCAGTACCCCGGGACTACCGCAGTTCTTC. Protein product: CASSTPGLPQFF.

By frequency in the sample, this clonotype is medium-sized. This chain links TRBV20-1 with TRBJ1-2, with D perhaps matching TRBD1 (5 bases). Trimming removed 5 bases at V and 1 base at J, with 14 bases between. CDR1 DFQATT and CDR2 SNEGSKA come from the germline V gene (reference sequence). The CDR3 totals 14 residues. The CDR3 loop reads CSAQNRDGNYGYTF. CDR3 bases: TGCAGTGCTCAAAACCGGGACGGTAACTATGGCTACACCTTC.

The chain carries TRBV29-1 and TRBJ1-1, with 7 bases lining up with TRBD1. Germline loops: CDR1 SQVTM, CDR2 ANQGSEA. J was trimmed by 1 base and V by 7 bases; bases with no gene match: 6. The CDR3 contains 13 residues. This CDR3 reads CSGDSPENTEAFF. The CDR3 DNA follows: TGCAGCGGGGACAGCCCAGAGAACACTGAAGCTTTCTTT.

This clonotype was seen at least ten times. The CDR3 nucleotides read TGTGCCAGCTCACCTTCCGGAAATCCAGATACGCAGTATTTT. Its translation is CASSPSGNPDTQYF. The chain combines TRBV18 with TRBJ2-3; unclear D gene. Germline V gene data show CDR1 as KGHSH and CDR2 as LQKENI. The CDR3 loop spans 14 amino acids. With 3 bases removed from V and 4 bases from J, the gap between germline ends came to 11 bases.

The chain recombines TRBV7-2 with TRBJ1-3, with 10 bases matching TRBD1. The V gene's germline CDR1 is SGHTA and CDR2 FQGNSA. V lost 5 bases, J lost 4 bases, and 8 bases stayed unmatched. This CDR3 is built from 16 residues. CDR3: CASSPMDRGKGNTIYF. In DNA form, the CDR3 reads TGTGCCAGCAGCCCCATGGACAGGGGGAAAGGAAACACCATATATTTT. The whole variable domain, remainder taken from reference TRBV7-2 and TRBJ1-3, is GAGVSQSPSNKVTEKGKDVELRCDPISGHTALYWYRQSLGQGLEFLIYFQGNSAPDKSGLPSDRFSAERTGGSVSTLTIQRTQQEDSAVYLCASSPMDRGKGNTIYFGEGSWLTVV.

This clonotype has a count of ten or more. The chain joins TRBV29-1 to TRBJ2-7, with 14 bases that match TRBD2. V shed 6 bases, J shed 0 bases, and the junction held 10 bases outside the gene matches. CDR3 length: 17 amino acids. The germline V gene encodes CDR1 SQVTM and CDR2 ANQGSEA. CDR3 residues: CSVTGTSGSQLSYEQYF. The DNA of the CDR3 is TGCAGCGTCACCGGGACTAGCGGGAGCCAACTCTCCTACGAGCAGTACTTC.

This clonotype has ten or more counts. This rearrangement joins TRBV3-1 to TRBJ1-1; the match to TRBD1 covers 7 bases. Per the germline V gene, CDR1 is LGHDT and CDR2 is YNNKEL (reference sequence). The CDR3 has 12 residues. The trim removed 6 bases at V and 6 bases at J, leaving 4 bases unmatched. This CDR3 reads CASSKGGPEAFF. The CDR3 DNA follows: TGTGCCAGCAGTAAAGGGGGCCCTGAAGCTTTCTTT.

This clonotype was counted many times. The V gene is TRBV29-1, the J gene TRBJ2-2; TRBD2 aligns across 7 bases. Unmatched junction bases numbered 5, after V lost 0 bases and J lost 7 bases. The CDR3 is 14 amino acids. The germline V gene encodes CDR1 SQVTM and CDR2 ANQGSEA. The CDR3 coding sequence is TGCAGCGTTGAAGATCTACTAGCGAGCGGGGAGCTGTTTTTT. Protein product: CSVEDLLASGELFF.

The genes are TRBV27 and TRBJ2-7; TRBD1 matches at 7 bases. Germline V gene sequence: CDR1 MNHEY, CDR2 SMNVEV (reference sequence). V lost 2 bases and J lost 1; bases outside the gene matches: 2. There are 14 residues in the CDR3. The DNA for the CDR3 is TGTGCCAGCAGTTTAACGGACAGGTCCTACGAGCAGTACTTC. Protein sequence: CASSLTDRSYEQYF.

This clonotype was detected many times. The CDR3 here is CASSPQTSGSRNEQFF. CDR3 in DNA: TGTGCCAGCAGTCCCCAGACTAGCGGGAGTCGCAATGAGCAGTTCTTC. This sequence joins TRBV27 and TRBJ2-1; 12 bases agree with TRBD2. The CDR3 is 16 residues long. Germline CDR1 reads MNHEY; CDR2 reads SMNVEV (reference sequence). Trimming took 5 bases from V and 6 from J; bases not matched to a gene: 8.

There are many counts of this clonotype. V and J are TRBV29-1 and TRBJ1-1; 8 bases fit TRBD1. V lost 8 bases, J lost 6 bases, and 14 bases stayed unmatched. Germline V gene lookup returns CDR1 SQVTM and CDR2 ANQGSEA. The CDR3 totals 14 residues. The CDR3, as DNA: TGCAGCATGCGGCGGGACAGGCGCCAGGCTGAAGCTTTCTTT. This codes for CSMRRDRRQAEAFF.

This clonotype was seen many times. The chain is built from TRBV4-1 and TRBJ2-5; D unresolved. V was pared by 0 bases and J by 5 bases, with 7 bases between. Germline V CDR1 and CDR2: MGHRA, YSYEKL. The CDR3 contains 13 residues. Written as DNA, the CDR3 is TGCGCCAGCAGCCAAGATCGGTGGGAGACCCAGTACTTC. Translated: CASSQDRWETQYF.

This chain uses TRBV5-4 with TRBJ1-1; possibly TRBD1 for D (5 bases). Germline lookup yields CDR1 SGHNT and CDR2 YYREEE (reference sequence). CDR3 length equals 15 residues. Between the trimmed V and J ends, which lost 0 bases and 1 base, there was a span of 10 bases. DNA of the CDR3: TGTGCCAGCAGCTTGGTCGGGGCTACGAACACTGAAGCTTTCTTT. It translates to CASSLVGATNTEAFF. The entire variable domain, with the rest obtained from reference TRBV5-4 and TRBJ1-1, is as follows: ETGVTQSPTHLIKTRGQQVTLRCSSQSGHNTVSWYQQALGQGPQFIFQYYREEENGRGNFPPRFSGLQFPNYSSELNVNALELDDSALYLCASSLVGATNTEAFFGQGTRLTVV.

This clonotype has at least ten counts. The gene calls are TRBV20-1 and TRBJ2-1; D is unclear. Trimming removed 1 base at V and 7 bases at J, with 14 bases between. Germline CDR1 reads DFQATT; CDR2 reads SNEGSKA (reference sequence). This CDR3 has 14 amino acids. CDR3 loop: CSARVYSSGNEQFF. CDR3 nucleotides: TGCAGTGCTAGAGTGTACAGCTCTGGGAATGAGCAGTTCTTC.

The CDR3 sequence: CASSQGPVGYEQYF. Written as DNA, the CDR3 is TGTGCCAGCAGCCAGGGACCAGTAGGCTACGAGCAGTACTTC. J is TRBJ2-7 and V is TRBV6-6; perhaps D is TRBD1 or TRBD2 (5 bases each). The CDR3 sequence is 14 residues long. The germline V gene has CDR1 MNHNY and CDR2 SVGAGI (reference sequence). Trimming took 6 bases from V and 3 from J, leaving 15 bases between them.

This clonotype was detected only a few times. The genes are TRBV6-6 and TRBJ1-1; D is perhaps TRBD1 (5 bases). V was cut by 0 bases and J by 0 bases, with 8 bases left in between. The CDR3 is made up of 15 amino acids. CDR1 is MNHNY and CDR2 is SVGAGI in the germline V gene (reference sequence). In DNA, the CDR3 is TGTGCCAGCAGTTACTCGCCAGGGATGAACACTGAAGCTTTCTTT. Translation gives CASSYSPGMNTEAFF.

This clonotype was observed many times. This chain joins TRBV20-1 and TRBJ2-1; D may match TRBD1 or TRBD2 (5 bases each). Looked up from germline, CDR1 is DFQATT and CDR2 is SNEGSKA (reference sequence). V was shortened by 1 base and J by 4 bases, with 11 bases between the two germline ends. CDR3 length equals 14 residues. The CDR3 loop reads CSARGGGPYNEQFF. CDR3 DNA: TGCAGTGCTAGAGGGGGCGGGCCTTACAATGAGCAGTTCTTC.

The V gene is TRBV7-9, the J gene TRBJ2-2, with D possibly being TRBD1 (5 bases). Germline CDR1 SEHNR, CDR2 FQNEAQ (reference sequence). With 3 bases removed from V and 3 bases from J, the gap between germline ends came to 5 bases. This CDR3 is built from 13 residues. The CDR3 loop is CASSLGHTGELFF. The CDR3 DNA sequence: TGTGCCAGCAGCTTGGGGCACACCGGGGAGCTGTTTTTT.

This chain links TRBV6-2 or TRBV6-3 with TRBJ2-7; the D is unclear. Germline V gene sequence: CDR1 MNHEY, CDR2 SVGEGT. The CDR3 loop spans 11 amino acids. Trimming pared 6 bases from V and 9 bases from J, leaving 12 bases between. For the CDR3, the DNA is TGTGCCAGCAGCGCCGTTGCGAGGCAGTACTTC. This gives the protein CASSAVARQYF.

This clonotype was found many times. The chain is built from TRBV12-3 or TRBV12-4 and TRBJ1-3, with D unresolved. With 8 bases removed from V and 7 bases from J, the gap between germline ends came to 15 bases. This CDR3 is built from 13 residues. The CDR3 coding sequence is TGTGCCAGCGACCGGGGTGTCTGGAACACCATATATTTT. Translating it yields CASDRGVWNTIYF.

This clonotype was counted between two and nine times. V gene TRBV12-3 or TRBV12-4 combines with J gene TRBJ2-2; D uncertain. The CDR3 is 13 amino acids. The V end lost 4 bases, the J end lost 7 bases, and 10 bases lay between the germline ends. CDR3 residues: CASSWEGFGELFF. CDR3 in DNA: TGTGCCAGCAGTTGGGAAGGGTTCGGGGAGCTGTTTTTT.